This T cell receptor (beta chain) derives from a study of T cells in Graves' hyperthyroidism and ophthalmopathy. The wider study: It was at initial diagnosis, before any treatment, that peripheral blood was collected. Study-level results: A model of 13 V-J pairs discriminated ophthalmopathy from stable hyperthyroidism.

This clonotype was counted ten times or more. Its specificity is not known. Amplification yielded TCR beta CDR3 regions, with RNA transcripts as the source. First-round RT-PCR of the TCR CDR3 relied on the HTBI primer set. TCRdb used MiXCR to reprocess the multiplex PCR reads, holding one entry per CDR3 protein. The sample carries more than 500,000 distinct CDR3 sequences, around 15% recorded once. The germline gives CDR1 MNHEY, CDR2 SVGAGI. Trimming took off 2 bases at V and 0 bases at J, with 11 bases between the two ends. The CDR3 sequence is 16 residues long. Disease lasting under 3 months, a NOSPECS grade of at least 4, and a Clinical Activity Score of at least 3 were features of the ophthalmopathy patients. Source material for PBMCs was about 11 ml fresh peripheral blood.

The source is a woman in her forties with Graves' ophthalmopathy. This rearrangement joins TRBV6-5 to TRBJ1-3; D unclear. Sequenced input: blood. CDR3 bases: TGTGCCAGCAGTTACCTCGGACCGAGCTCTGGAAACACCATATATTTT. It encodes CASSYLGPSSGNTIYF.